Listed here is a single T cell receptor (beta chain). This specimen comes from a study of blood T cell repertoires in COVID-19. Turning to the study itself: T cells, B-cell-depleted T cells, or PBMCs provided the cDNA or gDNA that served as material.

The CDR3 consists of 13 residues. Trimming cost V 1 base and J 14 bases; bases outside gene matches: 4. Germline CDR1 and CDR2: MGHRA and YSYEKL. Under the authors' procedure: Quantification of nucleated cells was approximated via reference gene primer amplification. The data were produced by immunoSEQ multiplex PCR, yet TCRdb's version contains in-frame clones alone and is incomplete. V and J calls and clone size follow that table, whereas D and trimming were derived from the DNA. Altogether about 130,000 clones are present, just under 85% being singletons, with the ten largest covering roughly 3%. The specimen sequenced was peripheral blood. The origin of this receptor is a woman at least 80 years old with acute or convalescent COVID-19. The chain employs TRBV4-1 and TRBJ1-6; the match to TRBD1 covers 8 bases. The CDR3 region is CASSQADREALHF. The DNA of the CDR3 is TGCGCCAGCAGCCAAGCGGACAGGGAAGCCCTCCACTTT.